These 31 T cell receptor beta chains were sequenced from one sample in a study of blood T cell repertoires in COVID-19. The data were produced by immunoSEQ multiplex PCR, yet TCRdb's version contains in-frame clones alone and is incomplete. Counted here are roughly 78,000 clones, roughly 80% occurring once; the ten biggest clones make up over 15%. The sample taken for sequencing was peripheral blood. The receptors derive from a woman older than 75 with acute or convalescent COVID-19.

The gene calls are TRBV5-1 and TRBJ2-5; weak D call: TRBD1 (5 bases). The CDR3 runs 13 residues. Germline V gene data show CDR1 as SGHRS and CDR2 as YFSETQ. V was clipped by 7 bases and J by 4 bases, with 14 bases between them. This CDR3 reads CASYGDSRETQYF. In DNA form, the CDR3 reads TGCGCCAGCTACGGTGACAGCCGAGAGACCCAGTACTTC.

The chain couples TRBV3-1 (or the pseudogene TRBV3-2) to TRBJ1-3; no clear D gene. With 3 bases removed from V and 0 bases from J, the gap between germline ends came to 9 bases. Looked up from germline, CDR1 is LGHDT and CDR2 is YNNKEL (reference sequence). The length of the CDR3 is 15 residues. CDR3 protein: CASSHLPDSGNTIYF. CDR3 nucleotide sequence: TGTGCCAGCAGCCACCTCCCAGACTCTGGAAACACCATATATTTT.

This chain connects TRBV3-1 (or the pseudogene TRBV3-2) to TRBJ2-7; D not resolved. CDR1 is LGHDT and CDR2 is YNNKEL in the germline V gene (reference sequence). Between the trimmed V and J ends, which lost 0 bases and 9 bases, there was a span of 9 bases. The CDR3 contains 12 residues. CDR3 sequence (DNA): TGTGCCAGCAGCCAAGATGAGGAGAGGCAGTACTTC. Protein: CASSQDEERQYF.

This chain links TRBV7-3 with TRBJ1-2; tentative D call: TRBD1 (5 bases). Germline V gene data show CDR1 as SGHTA and CDR2 as FQGTGA. CDR3 length equals 14 residues. V lost 1 base and J 4 bases, leaving 10 bases between the germline ends. The CDR3 bases are TGTGCCAGCAGCTTAAGCGGGGGGAGCTATGGCTACACCTTC. It codes for CASSLSGGSYGYTF.

The J gene is TRBJ1-1, the V gene TRBV6-1; 8 bases match TRBD1. The V and J ends lost 2 bases and 9 bases, in that order; junction bases with no gene match: 5. The CDR3 contains 13 residues. From germline, CDR1 is MNHNS and CDR2 SASEGT. Written as DNA, the CDR3 is TGTGCCAGCAGTGAACAGGGGGCCTCGAAAGCTTTCTTT. Encoded protein: CASSEQGASKAFF.

This sequence joins TRBV5-4 and TRBJ1-5; 7 bases are a match to TRBD1. The CDR3 extends over 14 amino acids. Trimming took 1 base from V and 5 from J; bases not matched to a gene: 3. Per the germline V gene, CDR1 is SGHNT and CDR2 is YYREEE (reference sequence). This chain's CDR3 is CASSLTGDDQPQHF. The DNA for the CDR3 is TGTGCCAGCAGCTTGACAGGGGACGATCAGCCCCAGCATTTT.

The V gene is TRBV19, the J gene TRBJ2-7, with 10 bases identical to TRBD1. Germline V gene data show CDR1 as LNHDA and CDR2 as SQIVND (reference sequence). The CDR3 is 15 residues long. V trimming: 1 base; J trimming: 5 bases; junction bases outside the gene matches: 5. The CDR3 protein is CASSIGRDRGHEQYF. DNA for the CDR3: TGTGCCAGTAGTATAGGCCGGGACAGGGGCCACGAGCAGTACTTC. Filled out from reference TRBV19 and TRBJ2-7, the complete variable domain reads DGGITQSPKYLFRKEGQNVTLSCEQNLNHDAMYWYRQDPGQGLRLIYYSQIVNDFQKGDIAEGYSVSREKKESFPLTVTSAQKNPTAFYLCASSIGRDRGHEQYFGPGTRLTVT.

This chain links TRBV6-5 with TRBJ2-3; D is perhaps TRBD1 (6 bases). The V gene lost 9 bases and the J gene lost 3 bases, with 10 bases spanning the gap. This CDR3 is built from 12 residues. CDR1 MNHEY and CDR2 SVGAGI come from the germline V gene. CDR3 loop: CASPTGTDTQYF. Here the CDR3 DNA reads TGTGCCAGTCCAACAGGGACAGATACGCAGTATTTT.

The chain recombines TRBV10-2 with TRBJ2-2; 9 bases are shared with TRBD2. The V gene's germline CDR1 is WSHSY and CDR2 SAAADI. The V segment lost 0 bases and the J segment 6 bases; nucleotides outside the gene matches: 5. The CDR3 length is 16 residues. CDR3 sequence: CASSESPSGISGELFF. The CDR3, as DNA: TGCGCCAGCAGTGAGTCGCCTAGCGGGATTTCCGGGGAGCTGTTTTTT.

This chain joins TRBV27 and TRBJ1-6; possibly TRBD1 for D (6 bases). CDR1 is MNHEY, CDR2 SMNVEV, per germline (reference sequence). V was cut by 6 bases and J by 12 bases, with 18 bases left in between. This CDR3 is built from 14 residues. Written as DNA, the CDR3 is TGTGCCAGCAGCCCAGGGACACTTGACGGACCCCTCCACTTT. Its translation is CASSPGTLDGPLHF.

This clone was counted only a few times. The rearrangement links TRBV6-5 to TRBJ1-5; D call uncertain. CDR1 and CDR2 (germline): MNHEY, SVGAGI. V lost 6 bases and J lost 9, with 12 bases in between. This CDR3 has 12 residues. The CDR3 bases are TGTGCCAGCAGGATGCTGTCGGGGCCCCAGCATTTT. Its protein is CASRMLSGPQHF.

This sequence joins TRBV20-1 and TRBJ1-1; D uncertain. V dropped 6 bases and J dropped 1 base, with 6 bases sitting between them. The CDR3 runs 11 residues. Germline V gives CDR1 DFQATT, CDR2 SNEGSKA (reference sequence). The DNA for the CDR3 is TGCAGTGCAACTACGAACACTGAAGCTTTCTTT. Its translation: CSATTNTEAFF.

The chain has TRBV7-3 and TRBJ2-1, with D possibly being TRBD1 (7 bases). There are 14 residues in the CDR3. Per the germline V gene, CDR1 is SGHTA and CDR2 is FQGTGA. The V and J ends lost 3 bases and 5 bases respectively, with 11 bases between them. The CDR3 loop reads CASSLAGQNNEQFF. DNA for the CDR3: TGTGCCAGCAGCTTGGCGGGACAGAACAATGAGCAGTTCTTC.

The V call is TRBV27, the J call TRBJ2-7; weak D call: TRBD2 (6 bases). CDR3 length equals 14 residues. The V gene lost 0 bases and the J gene lost 6 bases, with 12 bases spanning the gap. CDR1 is MNHEY, CDR2 SMNVEV, per germline (reference sequence). CDR3 DNA sequence: TGTGCCAGCAGTTTATCAGTAGCGGCGGGCGAGCAGTACTTC. Protein product: CASSLSVAAGEQYF.

On this clone: The junction does not match germline at one end; this may be a read error. The rearrangement joins TRBV12-3 or TRBV12-4 to TRBJ2-7; TRBD2 might be the D (6 bases). The CDR3 is 13 amino acids. CDR3 amino acids: CASSSGPGLGNAF. The DNA for the CDR3 is TGTGCCAGCAGTTCCGGCCCGGGACTGGGAAACGCCTTC.

CDR3 loop: CASSWAQYNEQFF. Here the CDR3 DNA reads TGTGCCAGCTCCTGGGCCCAGTACAATGAGCAGTTCTTC. This chain links TRBV6-5 with TRBJ2-1; the D is unclear. The V end was cut by 8 bases, the J end by 4 bases, with 12 bases between. The germline CDR1 and CDR2 sequences are MNHEY and SVGAGI. The CDR3 loop spans 13 amino acids.

DNA of the CDR3: TGTGCCAGCAGCTTTTTTATGACAGGGGGCGAAGGAAGTAGGGGCTACACCTTC. It yields the protein CASSFFMTGGEGSRGYTF. J is TRBJ1-2 and V is TRBV7-6; 10 nucleotides match TRBD1. This CDR3 has 18 residues. Germline CDR1 SGHVS, CDR2 FNYEAQ. J lost 8 bases, V lost 3 bases, and 18 bases had no gene match.

The V and J genes are TRBV30 and TRBJ1-1; D remains unclear. Trimming left V 5 bases short and J 0 bases short, with 7 bases between. The CDR3 length is 12 residues. Germline-derived CDR1 and CDR2 are GTSNPN and SVGIG (reference sequence). The CDR3 region is CAWHRMNTEAFF. CDR3 DNA sequence: TGTGCCTGGCACAGAATGAACACTGAAGCTTTCTTT.

The rearrangement links TRBV5-4 to TRBJ2-1, with TRBD2 matching over 13 bases. The CDR3 runs 14 residues. V gave up 3 bases and J gave up 7 bases; unmatched junction bases: 1. Germline CDR1 reads SGHNT; CDR2 reads YYREEE (reference sequence). The CDR3 region is CASSSGLAGNEQFF. CDR3 DNA: TGTGCCAGCAGCTCGGGACTAGCGGGAAATGAGCAGTTCTTC.

This clone was observed a few times. This chain connects TRBV19 to TRBJ1-1; the match to TRBD1 covers 7 bases. CDR1 and CDR2 (germline): LNHDA, SQIVND (reference sequence). The V and J ends lost 3 bases and 0 bases, in that order; junction bases with no gene match: 10. CDR3 size: 17 residues. The chain's CDR3 is CASSMLLQGVMNTEAFF. Here the CDR3 DNA reads TGTGCCAGTAGTATGCTCTTGCAGGGGGTTATGAACACTGAAGCTTTCTTT.

The gene calls are TRBV7-8 and TRBJ2-3; 7 bases line up with TRBD1. The V segment lost 5 bases and the J segment 0 bases; nucleotides outside the gene matches: 5. Germline CDR1 is SGHVS and CDR2 is FQNEAQ. The CDR3 is made up of 15 amino acids. The CDR3 bases are TGTGCCAGCAGCCCCGGGACAGCTAGCACAGATACGCAGTATTTT. Its protein is CASSPGTASTDTQYF.

V is TRBV19 and J is TRBJ1-1; D is unclear. V was trimmed by 5 bases and J by 3 bases, leaving 10 bases between them. Germline-derived CDR1 and CDR2 are LNHDA and SQIVND (reference sequence). CDR3 length equals 13 residues. The CDR3, as DNA: TGTGCCAGTAGTGGCGTTAGCGACACTGAAGCTTTCTTT. Protein sequence: CASSGVSDTEAFF.

The chain uses TRBV11-2 and TRBJ2-7, with D perhaps TRBD1 (5 bases). The V gene's germline CDR1 is SGHAT and CDR2 FQNNGV. The CDR3 has 14 residues. Trimming shortened V by 1 base and J by 7 bases, and 14 bases separated the two germline ends. The CDR3 protein is CASSLVLTVGEQYF. The CDR3 nucleotides read TGTGCCAGCAGCTTAGTGCTGACAGTTGGAGAGCAGTACTTC.

The rearrangement uses TRBV15 and TRBJ1-1; D unclear. Between the trimmed V and J ends, which lost 5 bases and 1 base, there was a span of 11 bases. In germline, CDR1 is LNHNV, CDR2 YYDKDF (reference sequence). The CDR3 is 14 amino acids. The CDR3 reads CATSRVTWNTEAFF. The CDR3 nucleotides are TGTGCCACCAGCCGAGTTACATGGAACACTGAAGCTTTCTTT.

The V gene is TRBV27, the J gene TRBJ2-7; 8 bases fit TRBD2. This CDR3 region has 16 residues. Germline CDR1 reads MNHEY; CDR2 reads SMNVEV (reference sequence). J gave up 4 bases and V 4 bases, and 12 bases lay outside the gene matches. CDR3 residues: CASSSTRAGAAYEQYF. The CDR3 DNA reads TGTGCCAGCAGTTCGACAAGAGCGGGGGCCGCTTACGAGCAGTACTTC.

V and J are TRBV30 and TRBJ1-5; D is undetermined. This CDR3 contains 14 residues. Germline loops: CDR1 GTSNPN, CDR2 SVGIG (reference sequence). Trimming pared 0 bases from V and 0 bases from J, leaving 6 bases between. The CDR3 DNA reads TGTGCCTGGAGTGTCGGTGGTAGCAATCAGCCCCAGCATTTT. It yields the protein CAWSVGGSNQPQHF.

This chain connects TRBV10-2 to TRBJ1-1, with a possible D match to TRBD1 (5 bases). This CDR3 has 15 amino acids. Trimming took off 6 bases at V and 7 bases at J, with 21 bases between the two ends. CDR1 and CDR2 from the germline V gene are WSHSY and SAAADI. The DNA for the CDR3 is TGCGCCAGCAGCCCCAGTGGACACAGACCTTATGAAGCTTTCTTT. It codes for CASSPSGHRPYEAFF.

The rearrangement joins TRBV7-8 to TRBJ2-3; 10 nucleotides match TRBD2. With 5 bases clipped from V and 2 bases from J, the junction kept 10 bases outside the gene matches. This CDR3 is 17 amino acids long. Germline CDR1 and CDR2: SGHVS and FQNEAQ. The DNA for the CDR3 is TGTGCCAGCAGCCAGATCCCTAGCGGGAGCCTCACAGATACGCAGTATTTT. Translated: CASSQIPSGSLTDTQYF.

The chain carries TRBV6-5 and TRBJ2-3; 10 nucleotides match TRBD1. CDR1 is MNHEY and CDR2 is SVGAGI in the germline V gene. There are 15 residues in the CDR3. The junction had 7 bases not matched to a gene; V was cut back by 4 bases and J by 6 bases. The CDR3 is CASSFGTGAQDTQYF. The CDR3 DNA is TGTGCCAGCAGTTTCGGGACAGGGGCTCAGGATACGCAGTATTTT.

The chain has TRBV5-5 and TRBJ1-4; D unclear. The CDR3 sequence is 13 residues long. In germline, CDR1 is SGHKS, CDR2 YYEKEE (reference sequence). V dropped 4 bases and J dropped 4 bases, with 8 bases sitting between them. CDR3 in amino acids: CASSGGSNEKLFF. In DNA, the CDR3 is TGTGCCAGCAGCGGCGGGAGTAATGAAAAACTGTTTTTT. Full variable domain (outside the CDR3, taken from reference TRBV5-5 and TRBJ1-4): DAGVTQSPTHLIKTRGQQVTLRCSPISGHKSVSWYQQVLGQGPQFIFQYYEKEERGRGNFPDRFSARQFPNYSSELNVNALLLGDSALYLCASSGGSNEKLFFGSGTQLSVL.

CDR3 loop: CASARTGVGYEQYF. The CDR3 nucleotides read TGTGCCAGCGCCAGGACAGGGGTTGGTTACGAGCAGTACTTC. The rearrangement joins TRBV6-5 to TRBJ2-7; 9 positions match TRBD1. V lost 8 bases, J lost 4 bases, and 9 bases stayed unmatched. Germline CDR1 reads MNHEY; CDR2 reads SVGAGI. The CDR3 contains 14 residues.